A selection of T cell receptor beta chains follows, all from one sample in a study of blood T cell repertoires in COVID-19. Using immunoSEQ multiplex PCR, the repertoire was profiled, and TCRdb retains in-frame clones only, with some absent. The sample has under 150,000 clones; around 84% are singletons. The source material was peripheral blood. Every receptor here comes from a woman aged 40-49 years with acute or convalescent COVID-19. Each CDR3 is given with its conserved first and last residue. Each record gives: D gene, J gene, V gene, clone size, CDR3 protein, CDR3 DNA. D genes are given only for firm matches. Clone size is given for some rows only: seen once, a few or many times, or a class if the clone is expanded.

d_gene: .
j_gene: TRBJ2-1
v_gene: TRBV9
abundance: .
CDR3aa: CASSVALASYNEQFF
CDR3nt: TGTGCCAGCAGCGTAGCACTAGCCTCCTACAATGAGCAGTTCTTC

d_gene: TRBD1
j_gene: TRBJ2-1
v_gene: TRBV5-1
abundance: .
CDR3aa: CASSGGTGTSYNEQFF
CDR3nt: TGCGCCAGCAGCGGCGGGACAGGGACCTCCTACAATGAGCAGTTCTTC

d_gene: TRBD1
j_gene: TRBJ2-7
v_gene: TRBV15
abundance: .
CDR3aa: CATSTRQGWAYEQYF
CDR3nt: TGTGCCACCAGCACCCGACAGGGCTGGGCCTACGAGCAGTACTTC

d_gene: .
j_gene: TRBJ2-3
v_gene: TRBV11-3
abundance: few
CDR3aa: CASSPRGTTDTQYF
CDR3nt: TGTGCCAGCAGCCCCCGGGGGACCACAGATACGCAGTATTTT

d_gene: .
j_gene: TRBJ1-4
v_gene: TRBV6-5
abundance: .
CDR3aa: CASRVGGGIEKLFF
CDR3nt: TGTGCCAGCAGGGTAGGGGGGGGAATTGAAAAACTGTTTTTT

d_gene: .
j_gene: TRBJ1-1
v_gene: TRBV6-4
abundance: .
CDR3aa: CARTPGGNTEAFF
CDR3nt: TGTGCCAGAACCCCGGGGGGGAACACTGAAGCTTTCTTT

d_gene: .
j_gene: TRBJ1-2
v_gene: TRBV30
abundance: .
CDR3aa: CALEGQNSYGYTF
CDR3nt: TGTGCCCTGGAAGGACAAAACAGCTATGGCTACACCTTC

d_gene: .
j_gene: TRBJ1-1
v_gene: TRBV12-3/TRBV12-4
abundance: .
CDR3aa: CASSFLYGTEAFF
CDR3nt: TGTGCCAGCAGTTTTCTGTACGGCACTGAAGCTTTCTTT

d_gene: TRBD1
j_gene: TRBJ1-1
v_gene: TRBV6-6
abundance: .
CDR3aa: CASSSRGLPEAFF
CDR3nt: TGTGCCAGCAGTTCCAGGGGGCTGCCTGAAGCTTTCTTT

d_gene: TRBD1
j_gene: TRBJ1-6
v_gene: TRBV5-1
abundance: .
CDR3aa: CASSQTGPNNSPLHF
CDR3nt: TGCGCCAGCAGCCAGACAGGGCCCAATAATTCACCCCTCCACTTT

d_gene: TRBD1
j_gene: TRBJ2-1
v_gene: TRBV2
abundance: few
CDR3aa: CASTQSPGGYNEQFF
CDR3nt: TGTGCCAGCACCCAAAGCCCAGGGGGCTACAATGAGCAGTTCTTC

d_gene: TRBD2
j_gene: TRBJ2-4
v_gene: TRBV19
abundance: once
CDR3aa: CASSVTGTSGDRGAKNIQYF
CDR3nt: TGTGCCAGTAGTGTGACCGGGACTAGCGGGGACCGGGGGGCCAAAAACATTCAGTACTTC

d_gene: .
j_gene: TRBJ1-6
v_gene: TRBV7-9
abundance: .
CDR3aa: CASSWRGGGIYNSPLHF
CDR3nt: TGTGCCAGCAGCTGGAGAGGGGGGGGCATCTATAATTCACCCCTCCACTTT

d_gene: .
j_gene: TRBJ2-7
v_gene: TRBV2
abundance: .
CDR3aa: CASESGFSYEQYF
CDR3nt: TGTGCCAGCGAGAGTGGTTTCTCCTACGAGCAGTACTTC

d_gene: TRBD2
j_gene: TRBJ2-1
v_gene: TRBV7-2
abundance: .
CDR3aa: CASSLPAGSGYEQFF
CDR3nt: TGTGCCAGCAGCTTACCAGCGGGGTCTGGGTATGAGCAGTTCTTC

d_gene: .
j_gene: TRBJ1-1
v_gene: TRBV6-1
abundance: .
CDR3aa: CASSEALYLLNTEAFF
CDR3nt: TGTGCCAGCAGTGAAGCGCTATATCTTTTGAACACTGAAGCTTTCTTT

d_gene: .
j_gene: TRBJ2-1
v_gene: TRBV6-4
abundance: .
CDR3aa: CASSGTTHGEQFF
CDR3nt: TGTGCCAGCAGTGGGACTACCCACGGTGAGCAGTTCTTC

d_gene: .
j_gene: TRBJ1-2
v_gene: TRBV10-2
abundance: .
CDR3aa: CASYGSQRGNYGYTF
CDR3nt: TGCGCCAGCTACGGGTCCCAGAGGGGGAACTATGGCTACACCTTC

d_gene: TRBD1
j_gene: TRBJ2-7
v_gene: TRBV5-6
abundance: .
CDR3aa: CASSSDRAHSYEQYF
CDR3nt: TGTGCCAGCAGCTCAGACAGGGCGCACTCCTACGAGCAGTACTTC

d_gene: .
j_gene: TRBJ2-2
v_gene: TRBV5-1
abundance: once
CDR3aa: CASSLESGVAGELFF
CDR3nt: TGCGCCAGCAGCTTGGAGTCAGGGGTGGCCGGGGAGCTGTTTTTT

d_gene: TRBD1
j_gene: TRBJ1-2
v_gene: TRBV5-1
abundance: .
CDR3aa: CASRATPGQFYGYTF
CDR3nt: TGCGCCAGCAGGGCCACTCCGGGACAGTTCTATGGCTACACCTTC

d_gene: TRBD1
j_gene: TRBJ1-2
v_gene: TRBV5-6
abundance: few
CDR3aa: CASSGDRGSYGYTF
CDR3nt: TGTGCCAGCAGCGGGGACAGGGGATCCTATGGCTACACCTTC

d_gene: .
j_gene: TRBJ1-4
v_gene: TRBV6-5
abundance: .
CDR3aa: CASRRTGSNEKLFF
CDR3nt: TGTGCCAGCAGGCGTACAGGGTCTAATGAAAAACTGTTTTTT

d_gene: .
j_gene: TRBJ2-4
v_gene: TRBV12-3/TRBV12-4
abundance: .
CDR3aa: CASSPGLGTIQYF
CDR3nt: TGTGCCAGCAGCCCGGGACTGGGGACCATTCAGTACTTC

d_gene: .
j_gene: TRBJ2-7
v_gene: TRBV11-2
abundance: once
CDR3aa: CASSLAYEQYF
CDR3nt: TGTGCCAGCAGCTTAGCTTACGAGCAGTACTTC

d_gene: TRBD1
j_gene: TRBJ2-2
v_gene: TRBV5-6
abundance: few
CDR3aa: CASSFYRGSYSGELFF
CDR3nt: TGTGCCAGCAGCTTCTACAGGGGTAGCTATTCCGGGGAGCTGTTTTTT